Detailed here is one T cell receptor (beta chain). The data derive from a study of blood T cell repertoires in COVID-19. Some clones are missing from TCRdb's copy, which holds only in-frame ones; the method was immunoSEQ multiplex PCR. This table holds roughly 250,000 clones, 70% to 90% found once. Recovered status in Cohort 3 required two negative PCRs, clearance, or symptom resolution. Germline V lookup: CDR1 SGHRS, CDR2 YFSETQ. After removal of 3 bases from V and 8 bases from J, the junction contained 10 bases not matched to a gene. This CDR3 spans 15 amino acids. The origin of this receptor is a woman aged 50 to 60 who had recovered from COVID-19. Sequenced: PBMCs or T cells enriched from blood (not recorded which). The chain employs TRBV5-1 and TRBJ2-1, with 8 bases identical to TRBD1. CDR3 nucleotide sequence: TGCGCCAGCAGCTCCCGACAGGGGCGATTGGATGAGCAGTTCTTC. Translated, it gives CASSSRQGRLDEQFF.